The entry below gives a single T cell receptor (beta chain) sequence along with its context. This sample was taken from a study of blood T cell repertoires in COVID-19. Background on the study: Sites in the United States, Italy and Spain provided acute and convalescent COVID-19 samples. PBMCs, B-cell-depleted T cells, or T cells were the source of the cDNA or gDNA that made up the material.

V was pared by 3 bases and J by 8 bases, with 13 bases between. The germline gives CDR1 SNHLY, CDR2 FYNNEI. The CDR3 length is 13 residues. Under the authors' procedure: Amplification of reference gene primers provided the estimated nucleated cell counts. The protocol was immunoSEQ multiplex PCR, while the TCRdb copy is restricted to in-frame clones and leaves out a portion. The V and J calls and clone size come from that table; D and trimming were worked out from the DNA. The profile shows about 190,000 clones, more than 70% of them singletons. The J gene is TRBJ1-2, the V gene TRBV2; perhaps TRBD1 as D (5 bases). What was sequenced was peripheral blood. The clonotype originates from a woman between 35 and 50 years old who had recovered from COVID-19. The CDR3 here is CASSERQGWGYTF. CDR3 in DNA: TGTGCCAGCAGTGAGCGCCAGGGTTGGGGCTACACCTTC.